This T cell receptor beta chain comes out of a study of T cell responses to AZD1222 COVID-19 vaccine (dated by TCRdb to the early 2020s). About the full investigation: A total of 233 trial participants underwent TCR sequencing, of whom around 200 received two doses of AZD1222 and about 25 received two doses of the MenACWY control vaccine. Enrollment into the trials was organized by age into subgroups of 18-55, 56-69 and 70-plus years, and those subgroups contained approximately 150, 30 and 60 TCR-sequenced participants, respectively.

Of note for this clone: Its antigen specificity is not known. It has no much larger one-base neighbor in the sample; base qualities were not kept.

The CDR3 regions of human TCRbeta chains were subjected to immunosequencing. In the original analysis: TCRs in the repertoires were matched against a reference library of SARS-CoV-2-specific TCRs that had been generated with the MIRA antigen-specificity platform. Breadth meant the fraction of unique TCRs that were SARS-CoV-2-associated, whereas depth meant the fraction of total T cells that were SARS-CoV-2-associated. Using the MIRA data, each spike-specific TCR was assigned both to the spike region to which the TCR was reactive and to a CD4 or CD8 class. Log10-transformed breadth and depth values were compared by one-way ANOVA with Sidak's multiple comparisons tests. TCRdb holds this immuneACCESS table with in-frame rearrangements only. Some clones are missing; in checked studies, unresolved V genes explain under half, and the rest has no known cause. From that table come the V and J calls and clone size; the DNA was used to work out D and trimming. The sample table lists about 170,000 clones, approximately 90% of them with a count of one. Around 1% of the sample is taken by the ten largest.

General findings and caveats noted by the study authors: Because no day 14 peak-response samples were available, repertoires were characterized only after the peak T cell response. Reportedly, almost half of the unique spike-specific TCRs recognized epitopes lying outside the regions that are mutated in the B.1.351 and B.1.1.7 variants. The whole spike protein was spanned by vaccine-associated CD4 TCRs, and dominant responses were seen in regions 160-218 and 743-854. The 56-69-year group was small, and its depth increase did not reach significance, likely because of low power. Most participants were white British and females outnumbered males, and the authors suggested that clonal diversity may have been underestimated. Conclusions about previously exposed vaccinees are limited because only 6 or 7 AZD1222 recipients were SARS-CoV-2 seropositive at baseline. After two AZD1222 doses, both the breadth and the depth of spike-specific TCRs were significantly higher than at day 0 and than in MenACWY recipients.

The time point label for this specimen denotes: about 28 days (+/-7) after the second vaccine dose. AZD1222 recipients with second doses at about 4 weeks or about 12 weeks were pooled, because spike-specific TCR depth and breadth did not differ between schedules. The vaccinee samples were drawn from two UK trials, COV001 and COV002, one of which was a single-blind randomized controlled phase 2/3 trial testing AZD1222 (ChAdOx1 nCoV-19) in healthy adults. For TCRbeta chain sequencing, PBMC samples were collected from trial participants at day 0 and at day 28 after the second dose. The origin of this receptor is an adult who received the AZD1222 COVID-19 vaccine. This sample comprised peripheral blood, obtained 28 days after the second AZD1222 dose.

The bases read TGTGCCAGCACGGGACAGAGCGACGAGCAGTACTTC. The resulting protein is CASTGQSDEQYF. The V gene is TRBV6-5 and the J gene is TRBJ2-7, with TRBD1 identical over 7 junction bases. From the germline V gene, CDR1 is MNHEY and CDR2 is SVGAGI. V and J are trimmed by 7 bases and 5 bases, and the gene matches miss 5 bases of the junction. From the cysteine through the phenylalanine, the CDR3 covers 12 amino acids. Only CDR3 DNA remains: 36 bases, in frame from the first base.